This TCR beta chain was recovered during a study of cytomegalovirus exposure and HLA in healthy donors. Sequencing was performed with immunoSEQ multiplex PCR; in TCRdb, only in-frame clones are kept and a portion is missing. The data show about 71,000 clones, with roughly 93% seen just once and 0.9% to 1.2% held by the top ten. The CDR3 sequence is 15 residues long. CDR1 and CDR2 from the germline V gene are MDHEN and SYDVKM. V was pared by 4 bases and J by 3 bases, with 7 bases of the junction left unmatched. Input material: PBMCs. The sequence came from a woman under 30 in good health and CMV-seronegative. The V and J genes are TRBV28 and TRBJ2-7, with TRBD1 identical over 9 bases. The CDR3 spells CASSSHGQGSYEQYF. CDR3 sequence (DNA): TGTGCCAGCAGTTCCCACGGACAGGGGAGCTACGAGCAGTACTTC. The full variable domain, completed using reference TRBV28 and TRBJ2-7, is DVKVTQSSRYLVKRTGEKVFLECVQDMDHENMFWYRQDPGLGLRLIYFSYDVKMKEKGDIPEGYSVSREKKERFSLILESASTNQTSMYLCASSSHGQGSYEQYFGPGTRLTVT.